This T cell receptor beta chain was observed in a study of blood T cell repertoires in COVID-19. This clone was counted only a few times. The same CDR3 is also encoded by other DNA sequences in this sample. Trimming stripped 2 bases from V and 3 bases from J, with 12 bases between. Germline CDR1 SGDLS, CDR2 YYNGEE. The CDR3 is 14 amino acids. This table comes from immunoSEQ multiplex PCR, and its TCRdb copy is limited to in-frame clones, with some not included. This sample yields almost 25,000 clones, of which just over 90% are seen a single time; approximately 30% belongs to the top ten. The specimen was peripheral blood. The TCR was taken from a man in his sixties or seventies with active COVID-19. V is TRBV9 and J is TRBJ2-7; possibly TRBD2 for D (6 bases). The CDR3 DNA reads TGTGCCAGCAGCGTGGCGGGACGGGACTACGAGCAGTACTTC. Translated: CASSVAGRDYEQYF.